This T cell receptor beta chain was profiled in a study of regulatory T cells. Study outcomes and limitations: In CD3G-deficient patients, conventional CD4+ T cells were enriched for hydrophobic CDR3 residues at positions 6 and 7.

The primer mix had 52 TRBV and 13 TRBJ primers. The repertoire was sequenced with immunoSEQ multiplex PCR; TCRdb's copy has only in-frame clones and lacks some. The sample holds nearly 30,000 clones; approximately 90% are singletons and the top ten take 1.5% to 1.9%. The CDR3 contains 15 residues. V was cut by 5 bases and J by 9 bases, with 21 bases left in between. Germline V gene sequence: CDR1 MDHEN, CDR2 SYDVKM. All CD3G-deficient patients showed autoimmunity, more severe in two. Patients, 2 to 39 years old, had expanded memory T-cell proportions. CD4+ cells were sorted into CD25-high CD127-low regulatory cells and CD25-low CD127-high conventional cells. On this clone: Its matching antigen is unknown.

The source of this sequence is a person aged 18 to 30 with CD3G deficiency. Sequenced: conventional CD4+ T cells sorted from blood. The gene calls are TRBV28 and TRBJ2-3, with D perhaps given as TRBD1 or TRBD2 (5 bases each). The CDR3 spells CASSPNSRGQKTQYF. CDR3 coding DNA: TGTGCCAGCAGTCCCAATTCCCGGGGCCAGAAGACGCAGTATTTT. Full variable domain (missing parts from reference TRBV28 and TRBJ2-3): DVKVTQSSRYLVKRTGEKVFLECVQDMDHENMFWYRQDPGLGLRLIYFSYDVKMKEKGDIPEGYSVSREKKERFSLILESASTNQTSMYLCASSPNSRGQKTQYFGPGTRLTVL.